The 16 T cell receptor beta chains below all came from one sample that was sequenced in a study of blood T cell repertoires in COVID-19 (TCRdb year 2020). Libraries were made using the immunoSEQ multiplex PCR assay. TCRdb limited this immuneACCESS table to in-frame rearrangements with V and J called. A share of clones is missing; checked studies link under half to unresolved V genes, and the rest is unexplained. The sample has fewer than 100,000 clones on record, around 83% of them singletons. The top ten clonotypes cover under 35% of the sample. The specimen was peripheral blood. Receptor source: a human donor in a cohort sampled during active COVID-19.

This clone was detected a few times. V and J are TRBV7-9 and TRBJ2-3, with no clear D. Trimming took off 1 base at V and 2 bases at J, with 7 bases between the two ends. This CDR3 is 14 amino acids long. The germline V gene encodes CDR1 SEHNR and CDR2 FQNEAQ (reference sequence). The CDR3 is CASSLEATTDTQYF. CDR3 coding DNA: TGTGCCAGCAGCTTAGAAGCTACCACAGATACGCAGTATTTT.

The chain recombines TRBV11-1 with TRBJ2-2; 7 nucleotides line up with TRBD1. CDR1 and CDR2 from the germline V gene are SGHAT and FQDESV (reference sequence). The CDR3 runs to 13 residues. V lost 10 bases and J lost 7; bases outside the gene matches: 9. The CDR3 loop is CATWDRASGELFF. The CDR3 coding sequence is TGTGCCACCTGGGACAGAGCCAGCGGGGAGCTGTTTTTT.

The genes are TRBV4-1 and TRBJ2-1, with 10 nucleotides matching TRBD1. Losses at the gene ends were 1 base for V and 14 bases for J; bases not matched to a gene: 11. This CDR3 is built from 15 residues. Germline loops: CDR1 MGHRA, CDR2 YSYEKL. Here the CDR3 DNA reads TGCGCCAGCAGCCAAGCGTACCAGGGACAGGGGATTAAGTTCTTC. It codes for CASSQAYQGQGIKFF.

The chain joins TRBV6-6 to TRBJ2-1; TRBD2 matches 14 bases. This CDR3 is built from 18 residues. Germline CDR1 is MNHNY and CDR2 is SVGAGI (reference sequence). V lost 5 bases to trimming and J lost 5 bases; unmatched junction nucleotides: 11. For the CDR3, the DNA is TGTGCCAGCAGTCCGATCAGACTAGCGGGGGGGGTTAACAATGAGCAGTTCTTC. It specifies CASSPIRLAGGVNNEQFF.

This clone came up a few times. The V and J genes are TRBV7-9 and TRBJ1-5; TRBD1 matches at 7 bases. From germline, CDR1 is SEHNR and CDR2 FQNEAQ (reference sequence). The J segment lost 1 base and the V segment lost 4 bases, leaving 13 bases of the junction unmatched. This CDR3 is built from 18 residues. The chain's CDR3 is CASSSFDRVVLSNQPQHF. The CDR3 region has the DNA TGTGCCAGCAGCTCCTTCGACAGGGTTGTTTTGAGCAATCAGCCCCAGCATTTT.

The chain joins TRBV7-9 to TRBJ2-1, with 7 bases fitting TRBD1. V was clipped by 1 base and J by 5 bases; unmatched bases: 5. Germline assignment: CDR1 SEHNR and CDR2 FQNEAQ (reference sequence). The CDR3 spans 15 residues. The CDR3 loop is CASSLGQGVHNEQFF. The DNA for the CDR3 is TGTGCCAGCAGCTTAGGTCAGGGGGTCCACAATGAGCAGTTCTTC.

The chain uses TRBV7-8 and TRBJ2-3; 9 bases align to TRBD2. The germline gives CDR1 SGHVS, CDR2 FQNEAQ. V lost 3 bases, J lost 9 bases, and 7 bases stayed unmatched. This CDR3 is 14 amino acids long. CDR3 sequence reads: CASSLSSGARTQYF. For the CDR3, the DNA is TGTGCCAGCAGCTTGTCTAGCGGGGCAAGGACGCAGTATTTT.

The V and J genes are TRBV5-1 and TRBJ2-7, with TRBD1 identical over 10 bases. Looked up from germline, CDR1 is SGHRS and CDR2 is YFSETQ. Unmatched junction bases numbered 10, after V lost 4 bases and J lost 3 bases. CDR3 length: 16 residues. CDR3 coding DNA: TGCGCCAGCAGCCTGGGACAGGGGAGGGTCTACTACGAGCAGTACTTC. Protein product: CASSLGQGRVYYEQYF.

J is TRBJ2-3 and V is TRBV5-4, with TRBD2 matching over 9 bases. There are 15 residues in the CDR3. Germline V gives CDR1 SGHNT, CDR2 YYREEE (reference sequence). V was clipped by 0 bases and J by 6 bases; unmatched bases: 5. DNA for the CDR3: TGTGCCAGCAGCTTGGCAGCGGGGGGACTCGATACGCAGTATTTT. Translated: CASSLAAGGLDTQYF.

The rearrangement links TRBV6-2 or TRBV6-3 to TRBJ1-2; 10 bases line up with TRBD1. CDR1 and CDR2 (germline): MNHEY, SVGEGT. The CDR3 is 15 amino acids. J was trimmed by 4 bases and V by 5 bases; bases with no gene match: 7. CDR3 nucleotides: TGTGCCAGCAGTACAAGACAGGGGGCGCGCTATGGCTACACCTTC. It yields the protein CASSTRQGARYGYTF.

This chain connects TRBV12-5 to TRBJ2-1, with 8 nucleotides matching TRBD2. Germline CDR1 is LGHNT and CDR2 is FRNRAP. V shed 3 bases and J 4 bases; nucleotides not matched to a gene: 11. This CDR3 is built from 17 residues. The CDR3 reads CASGFSTGTSPYNEQFF. The CDR3 nucleotides read TGTGCTAGTGGTTTCTCAACCGGGACTAGTCCATACAATGAGCAGTTCTTC.

The chain carries TRBV12-3 or TRBV12-4 and TRBJ2-5, with 7 bases matching TRBD1. The V segment lost 6 bases and the J segment 2 bases; nucleotides outside the gene matches: 3. The CDR3 spans 13 residues. This CDR3 reads CASSRDRQETQYF. The CDR3 DNA reads TGTGCCAGCAGCAGGGACAGACAAGAGACCCAGTACTTC.

The chain carries TRBV4-1 and TRBJ2-3; 7 bases line up with TRBD2. Germline trimming cut 2 bases from V and 0 bases from J; bases unmatched to any gene: 2. CDR3 length: 15 amino acids. Germline CDR1 reads MGHRA; CDR2 reads YSYEKL. CDR3 DNA: TGCGCCAGCAGCCAACTACTAGCGAGCACAGATACGCAGTATTTT. This encodes CASSQLLASTDTQYF.

The J gene is TRBJ1-1, the V gene TRBV5-1; D is possibly TRBD1 (6 bases). The CDR3 has 15 residues. Germline V gene lookup returns CDR1 SGHRS and CDR2 YFSETQ. The V and J ends lost 0 bases and 5 bases respectively, with 14 bases between them. The CDR3 nucleotides are TGCGCCAGCAGCTTGGCCCCAGGGGTGAGGACTGAAGCTTTCTTT. This gives the protein CASSLAPGVRTEAFF.

This chain uses TRBV7-9 with TRBJ2-1; 10 bases are shared with TRBD2. The length of the CDR3 is 17 residues. The germline V gene encodes CDR1 SEHNR and CDR2 FQNEAQ (reference sequence). V was pared by 1 base and J by 10 bases, with 13 bases of the junction left unmatched. CDR3 in DNA: TGTGCCAGCAGCTTAGGGATACTAGCGGGGTACTCGCGCGAGCAGTTCTTC. Protein product: CASSLGILAGYSREQFF.

The chain uses TRBV6-2 or TRBV6-3 and TRBJ2-1; D might be TRBD2 (6 bases). The CDR3 has 13 residues. Trimming took 5 bases from V and 15 from J, leaving 20 bases between them. Germline V gene sequence: CDR1 MNHEY, CDR2 SVGEGT. The CDR3, as DNA: TGTGCCAGCAGTCCCCCTCGCTCGACTAGTTCGTTCTTC. Its translation: CASSPPRSTSSFF.